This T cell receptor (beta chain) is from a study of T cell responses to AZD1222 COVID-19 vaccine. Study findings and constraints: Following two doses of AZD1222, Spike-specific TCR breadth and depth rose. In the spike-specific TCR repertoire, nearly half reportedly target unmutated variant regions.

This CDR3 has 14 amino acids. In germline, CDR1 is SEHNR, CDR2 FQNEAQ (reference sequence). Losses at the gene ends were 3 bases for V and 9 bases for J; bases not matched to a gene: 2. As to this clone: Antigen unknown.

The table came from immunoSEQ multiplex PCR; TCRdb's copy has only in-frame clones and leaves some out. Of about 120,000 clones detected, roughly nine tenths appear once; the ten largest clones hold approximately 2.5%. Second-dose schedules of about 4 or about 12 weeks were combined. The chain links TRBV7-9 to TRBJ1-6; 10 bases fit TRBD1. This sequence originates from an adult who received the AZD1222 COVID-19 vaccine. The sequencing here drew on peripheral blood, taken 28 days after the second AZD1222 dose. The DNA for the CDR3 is TGTGCCAGCAGCTTCGGGACAGGGGTTTCACCCCTCCACTTT. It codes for CASSFGTGVSPLHF. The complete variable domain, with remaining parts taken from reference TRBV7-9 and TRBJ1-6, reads DTGVSQNPRHKITKRGQNVTFRCDPISEHNRLYWYRQTLGQGPEFLTYFQNEAQLEKSRLLSDRFSAERPKGSFSTLEIQRTEQGDSAMYLCASSFGTGVSPLHFGNGTRLTVT.